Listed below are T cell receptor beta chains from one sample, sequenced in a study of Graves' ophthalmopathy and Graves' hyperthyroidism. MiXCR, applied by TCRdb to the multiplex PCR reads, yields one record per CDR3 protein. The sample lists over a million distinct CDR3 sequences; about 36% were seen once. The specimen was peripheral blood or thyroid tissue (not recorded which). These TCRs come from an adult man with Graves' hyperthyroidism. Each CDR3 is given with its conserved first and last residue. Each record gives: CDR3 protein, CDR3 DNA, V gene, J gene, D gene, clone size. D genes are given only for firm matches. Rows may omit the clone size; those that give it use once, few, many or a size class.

CSAREGPPSRGYTF	TGCAGTGCTAGAGAGGGACCACCATCCCGCGGCTACACCTTC	TRBV20-1	TRBJ1-2	-	many
CASITGAGENTGELFF	TGTGCCAGTATAACTGGAGCGGGGGAAAACACCGGGGAGCTGTTTTTT	TRBV6-2/TRBV6-3	TRBJ2-2	TRBD2	few
CASSFARGSTYGYTF	TGTGCCAGCAGTTTCGCCAGGGGATCCACTTATGGCTACACCTTC	TRBV6-5	TRBJ1-2	-	many
CASSSKQGAYGYTF	TGTGCCAGCAGCTCAAAACAGGGGGCATATGGCTACACCTTC	TRBV7-8	TRBJ1-2	TRBD1	-
CASQEDRYTEAFF	TGTGCCAGCCAAGAGGACAGGTACACTGAAGCTTTCTTT	TRBV25-1	TRBJ1-1	TRBD1	-
CASSQVVGRINTGELFF	TGTGCCAGCAGCCAAGTAGTGGGGCGGATCAACACCGGGGAGCTGTTTTTT	TRBV14	TRBJ2-2	-	-
CSVPSGRSNEQFF	TGCAGCGTGCCCAGCGGACGTAGCAATGAGCAGTTCTTC	TRBV29-1	TRBJ2-1	-	-
CSARSPPGQGVGNTIYF	TGCAGTGCTAGATCGCCCCCGGGACAGGGAGTTGGAAACACCATATATTTT	TRBV20-1	TRBJ1-3	TRBD1	-
CSSAGTGANVLTF	TGCAGCTCTGCCGGGACCGGGGCCAACGTCCTGACTTTC	TRBV29-1	TRBJ2-6	-	-
CASSLEMGQSNEKLFF	TGTGCCAGCAGCTTAGAGATGGGACAGTCTAATGAAAAACTGTTTTTT	TRBV7-9	TRBJ1-4	TRBD1	few
CAISESGDEQYF	TGTGCCATCAGTGAGTCAGGGGACGAGCAGTACTTC	TRBV10-3	TRBJ2-7	-	many
CASSYPRKRRQPQHF	TGTGCCAGCAGTTACCCACGGAAGCGACGTCAGCCCCAGCATTTT	TRBV12-3/TRBV12-4	TRBJ1-5	-	-
CSVRQGSF	TGCAGCGTTCGGCAGGGTAGCTTC	TRBV29-1	TRBJ2-5	-	-
CASSEAWTFYEQYF	TGTGCCAGCAGTGAAGCCTGGACCTTCTACGAGCAGTACTTC	TRBV6-1	TRBJ2-7	-	many
CASSSRWETQYF	TGCGCCAGCAGCTCGCGTTGGGAGACCCAGTACTTC	TRBV10-2	TRBJ2-5	-	many
CASSAAGQGGYTF	TGTGCCAGCAGCGCCGCGGGACAGGGTGGCTACACCTTC	TRBV9	TRBJ1-2	TRBD1	many
CASSFRNRGNTEAFF	TGTGCCAGCAGCTTCCGTAACAGGGGGAACACTGAAGCTTTCTTT	TRBV11-2	TRBJ1-1	TRBD1	-
CASNRGAGGPETQYF	TGTGCCAGCAACCGGGGAGCGGGGGGCCCAGAGACCCAGTACTTC	TRBV2	TRBJ2-5	TRBD2	-
CASSLLSSSDQPQHF	TGTGCCAGCAGTTTACTGTCCTCATCCGACCAGCCCCAGCATTTT	TRBV12-3/TRBV12-4	TRBJ1-5	-	-
CASRVGGQGYNSPLHF	TGTGCCAGTAGGGTCGGCGGACAGGGCTATAATTCACCCCTCCACTTT	TRBV19	TRBJ1-6	TRBD1	few
CASSEGLGNTEAFF	TGTGCCAGCAGCGAGGGGCTAGGTAACACTGAAGCTTTCTTT	TRBV7-9	TRBJ1-1	-	many
CSASLGEQYF	TGCAGTGCTTCCCTGGGGGAGCAGTACTTC	TRBV20-1	TRBJ2-7	-	-
CASSAAGLSNTEAFF	TGTGCCAGCTCCGCTGCAGGGCTCTCTAACACTGAAGCTTTCTTT	TRBV11-2	TRBJ1-1	-	-